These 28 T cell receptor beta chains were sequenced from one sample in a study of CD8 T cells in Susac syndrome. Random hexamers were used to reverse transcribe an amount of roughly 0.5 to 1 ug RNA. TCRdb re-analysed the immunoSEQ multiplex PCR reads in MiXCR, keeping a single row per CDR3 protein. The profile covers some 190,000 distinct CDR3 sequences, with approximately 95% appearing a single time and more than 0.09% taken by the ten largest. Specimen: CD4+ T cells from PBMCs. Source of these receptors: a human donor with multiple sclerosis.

Written as DNA, the CDR3 is TGCAGCGCTAAGTCCGGGACAGGGAATGAAAAACTGTTTTTT. Residues: CSAKSGTGNEKLFF. This rearrangement joins TRBV29-1 to TRBJ1-4; 9 bases are shared with TRBD1. J was trimmed by 5 bases and V by 7 bases; bases with no gene match: 8. CDR3 length: 14 amino acids. Germline V CDR1 and CDR2: SQVTM, ANQGSEA.

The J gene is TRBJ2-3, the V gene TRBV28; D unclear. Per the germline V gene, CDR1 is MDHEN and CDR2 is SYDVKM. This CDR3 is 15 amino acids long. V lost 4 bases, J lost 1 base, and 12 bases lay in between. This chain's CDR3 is CASSWTGRRTDTQYF. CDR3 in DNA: TGTGCCAGCAGTTGGACGGGTAGGCGCACAGATACGCAGTATTTT.

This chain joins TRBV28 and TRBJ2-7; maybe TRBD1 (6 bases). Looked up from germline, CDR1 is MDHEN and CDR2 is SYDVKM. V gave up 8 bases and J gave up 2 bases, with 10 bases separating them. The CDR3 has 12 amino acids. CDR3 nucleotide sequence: TGTGCCAGCCAACAGGGAACCTACGAGCAGTACTTC. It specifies CASQQGTYEQYF.

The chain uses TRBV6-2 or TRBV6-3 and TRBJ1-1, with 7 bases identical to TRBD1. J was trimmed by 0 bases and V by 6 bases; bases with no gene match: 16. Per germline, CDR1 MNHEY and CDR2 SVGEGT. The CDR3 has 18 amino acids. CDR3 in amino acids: CASRGGTVPYLMNTEAFF. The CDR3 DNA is TGTGCCAGCAGGGGAGGGACAGTCCCGTACCTCATGAACACTGAAGCTTTCTTT.

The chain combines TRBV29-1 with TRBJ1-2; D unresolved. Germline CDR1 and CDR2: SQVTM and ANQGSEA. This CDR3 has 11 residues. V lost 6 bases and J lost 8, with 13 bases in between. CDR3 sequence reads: CSVGPREGYTF. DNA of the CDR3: TGCAGCGTAGGGCCCCGGGAGGGCTACACCTTC.

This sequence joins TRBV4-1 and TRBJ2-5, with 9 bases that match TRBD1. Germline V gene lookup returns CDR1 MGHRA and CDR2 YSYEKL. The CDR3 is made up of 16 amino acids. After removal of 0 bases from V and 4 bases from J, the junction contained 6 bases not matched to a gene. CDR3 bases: TGCGCCAGCAGCCAAGATGGGACAGGGAATGGAGAGACCCAGTACTTC. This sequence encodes CASSQDGTGNGETQYF.

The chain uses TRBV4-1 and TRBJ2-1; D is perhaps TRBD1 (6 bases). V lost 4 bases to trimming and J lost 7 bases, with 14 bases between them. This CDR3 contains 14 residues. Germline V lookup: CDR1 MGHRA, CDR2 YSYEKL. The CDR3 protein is CASSLASQGNEQFF. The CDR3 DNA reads TGCGCCAGCAGCCTTGCCTCACAGGGAAATGAGCAGTTCTTC.

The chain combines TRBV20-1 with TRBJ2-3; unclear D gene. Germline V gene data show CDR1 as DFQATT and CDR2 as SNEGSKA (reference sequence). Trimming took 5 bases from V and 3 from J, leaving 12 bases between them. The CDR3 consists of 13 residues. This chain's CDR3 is CSALGPRTDTQYF. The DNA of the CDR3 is TGCAGTGCTTTAGGCCCGAGGACAGATACGCAGTATTTT.

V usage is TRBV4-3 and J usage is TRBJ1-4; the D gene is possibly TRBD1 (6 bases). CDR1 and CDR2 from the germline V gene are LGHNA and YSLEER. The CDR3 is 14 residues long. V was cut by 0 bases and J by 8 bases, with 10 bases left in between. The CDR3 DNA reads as TGCGCCAGCAGCCAAGATAGGGGGGGAGAAAAACTGTTTTTT. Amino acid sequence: CASSQDRGGEKLFF.

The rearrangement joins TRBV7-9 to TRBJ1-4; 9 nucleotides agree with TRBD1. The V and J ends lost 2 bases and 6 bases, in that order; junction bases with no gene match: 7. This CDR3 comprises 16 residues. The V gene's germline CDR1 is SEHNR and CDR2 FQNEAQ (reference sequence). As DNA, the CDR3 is TGTGCCAGCAGCTTACGACAGGGGGTCGGAGATGAAAAACTGTTTTTT. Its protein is CASSLRQGVGDEKLFF.

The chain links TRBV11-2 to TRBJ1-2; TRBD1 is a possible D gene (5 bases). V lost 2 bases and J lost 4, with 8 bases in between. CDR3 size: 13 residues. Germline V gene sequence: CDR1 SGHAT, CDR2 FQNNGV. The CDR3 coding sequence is TGTGCCAGCAGCTTAAGGACACCCTATGGCTACACCTTC. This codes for CASSLRTPYGYTF.

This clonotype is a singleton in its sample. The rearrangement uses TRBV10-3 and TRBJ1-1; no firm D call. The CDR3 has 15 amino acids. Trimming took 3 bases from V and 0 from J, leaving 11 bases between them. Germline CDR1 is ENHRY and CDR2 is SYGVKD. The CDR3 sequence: CAISDPGSMNTEAFF. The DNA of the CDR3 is TGTGCCATCAGTGACCCGGGTAGCATGAACACTGAAGCTTTCTTT.

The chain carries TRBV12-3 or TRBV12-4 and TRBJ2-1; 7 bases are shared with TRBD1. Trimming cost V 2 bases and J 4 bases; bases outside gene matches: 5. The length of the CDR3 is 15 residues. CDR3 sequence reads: CASSLILGQYNEQFF. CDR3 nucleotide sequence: TGTGCCAGCAGTTTAATTCTGGGACAGTACAATGAGCAGTTCTTC.

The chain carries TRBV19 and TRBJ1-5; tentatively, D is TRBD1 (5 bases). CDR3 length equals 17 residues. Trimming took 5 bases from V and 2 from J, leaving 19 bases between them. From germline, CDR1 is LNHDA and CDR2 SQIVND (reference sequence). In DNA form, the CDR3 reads TGTGCCAGTAGTTCACCCGGGGCCTTATTGGGCAATCAGCCCCAGCATTTT. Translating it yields CASSSPGALLGNQPQHF. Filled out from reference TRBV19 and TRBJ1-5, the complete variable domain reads DGGITQSPKYLFRKEGQNVTLSCEQNLNHDAMYWYRQDPGQGLRLIYYSQIVNDFQKGDIAEGYSVSREKKESFPLTVTSAQKNPTAFYLCASSSPGALLGNQPQHFGDGTRLSIL.

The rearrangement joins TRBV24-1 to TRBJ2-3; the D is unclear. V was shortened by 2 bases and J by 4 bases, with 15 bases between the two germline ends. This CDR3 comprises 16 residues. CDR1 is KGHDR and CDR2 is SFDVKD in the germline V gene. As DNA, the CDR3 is TGTGCCACCAGTGATTCCCACAGTGCACGAGCAGATACGCAGTATTTT. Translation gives CATSDSHSARADTQYF.

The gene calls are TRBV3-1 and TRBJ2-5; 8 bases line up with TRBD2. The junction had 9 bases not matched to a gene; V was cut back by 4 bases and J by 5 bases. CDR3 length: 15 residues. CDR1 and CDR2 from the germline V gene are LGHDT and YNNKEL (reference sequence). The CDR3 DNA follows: TGTGCCAGCAGCCCCTTAGCGGGGAAGGCGGAGACCCAGTACTTC. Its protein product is CASSPLAGKAETQYF.

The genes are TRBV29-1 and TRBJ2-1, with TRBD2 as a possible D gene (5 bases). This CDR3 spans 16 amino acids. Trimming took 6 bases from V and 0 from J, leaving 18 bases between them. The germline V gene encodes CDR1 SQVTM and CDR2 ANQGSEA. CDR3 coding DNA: TGCAGCGTGGAACTACTAGACTCCAGCTCCTACAATGAGCAGTTCTTC. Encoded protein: CSVELLDSSSYNEQFF.

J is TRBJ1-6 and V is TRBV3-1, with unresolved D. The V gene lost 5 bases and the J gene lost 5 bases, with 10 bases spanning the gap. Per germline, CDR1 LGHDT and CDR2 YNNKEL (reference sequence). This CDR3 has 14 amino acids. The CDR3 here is CASSLRADNSPLHF. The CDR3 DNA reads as TGTGCCAGCAGCTTACGGGCGGATAATTCACCCCTCCACTTT.

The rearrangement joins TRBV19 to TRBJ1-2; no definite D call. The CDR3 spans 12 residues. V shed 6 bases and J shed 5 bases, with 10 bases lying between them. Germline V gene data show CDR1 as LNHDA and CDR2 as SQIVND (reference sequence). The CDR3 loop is CASRMGRYGYTF. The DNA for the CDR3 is TGTGCCAGTAGGATGGGAAGGTATGGCTACACCTTC.

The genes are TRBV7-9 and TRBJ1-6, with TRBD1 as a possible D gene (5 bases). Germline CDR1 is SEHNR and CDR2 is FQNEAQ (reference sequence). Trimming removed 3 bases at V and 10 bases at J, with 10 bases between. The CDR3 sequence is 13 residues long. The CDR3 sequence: CASSFEGRSPLHF. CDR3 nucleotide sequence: TGTGCCAGCAGCTTCGAGGGGAGGTCACCCCTCCACTTT.

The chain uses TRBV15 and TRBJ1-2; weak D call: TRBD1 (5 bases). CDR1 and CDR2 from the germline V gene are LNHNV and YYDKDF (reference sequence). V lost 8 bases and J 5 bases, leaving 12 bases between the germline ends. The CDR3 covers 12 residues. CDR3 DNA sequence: TGTGCCACCGCGGGGACCGCGTATGGCTACACCTTC. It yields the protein CATAGTAYGYTF.

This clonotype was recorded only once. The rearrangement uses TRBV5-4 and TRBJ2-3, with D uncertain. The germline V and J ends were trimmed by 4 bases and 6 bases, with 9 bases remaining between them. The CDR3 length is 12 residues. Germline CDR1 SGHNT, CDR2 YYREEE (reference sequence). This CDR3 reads CASSNPLDTQYF. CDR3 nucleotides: TGTGCCAGCAGCAACCCCTTGGATACGCAGTATTTT.

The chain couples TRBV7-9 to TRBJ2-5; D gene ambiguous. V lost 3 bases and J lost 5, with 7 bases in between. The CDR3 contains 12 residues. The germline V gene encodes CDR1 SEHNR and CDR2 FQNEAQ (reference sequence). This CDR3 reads CASSFDGETQYF. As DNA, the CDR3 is TGTGCCAGCAGCTTCGACGGGGAGACCCAGTACTTC.

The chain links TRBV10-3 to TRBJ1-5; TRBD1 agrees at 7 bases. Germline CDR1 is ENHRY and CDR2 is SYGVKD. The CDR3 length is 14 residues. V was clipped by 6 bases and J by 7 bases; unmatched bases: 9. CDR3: CAISADRDEQPQHF. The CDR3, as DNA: TGTGCCATCAGCGCCGACAGGGACGAACAGCCCCAGCATTTT.

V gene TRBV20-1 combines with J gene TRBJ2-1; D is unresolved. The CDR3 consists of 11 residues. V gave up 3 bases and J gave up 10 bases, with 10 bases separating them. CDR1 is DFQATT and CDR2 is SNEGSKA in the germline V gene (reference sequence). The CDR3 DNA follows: TGCAGTGCTAGGTGGGGAAACGAGCAGTTCTTC. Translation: CSARWGNEQFF.

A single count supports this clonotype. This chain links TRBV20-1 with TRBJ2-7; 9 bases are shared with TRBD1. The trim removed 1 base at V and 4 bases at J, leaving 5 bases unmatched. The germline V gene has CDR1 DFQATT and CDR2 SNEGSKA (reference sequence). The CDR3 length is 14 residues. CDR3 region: CSARARDRVYEQYF. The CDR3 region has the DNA TGCAGTGCTAGAGCCCGGGACAGGGTGTACGAGCAGTACTTC.

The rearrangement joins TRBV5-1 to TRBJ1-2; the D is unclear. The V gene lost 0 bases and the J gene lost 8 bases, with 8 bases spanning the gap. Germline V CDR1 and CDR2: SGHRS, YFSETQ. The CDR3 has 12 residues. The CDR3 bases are TGCGCCAGCAGCTTGGAGTCGGAAGGCTACACCTTC. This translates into CASSLESEGYTF.

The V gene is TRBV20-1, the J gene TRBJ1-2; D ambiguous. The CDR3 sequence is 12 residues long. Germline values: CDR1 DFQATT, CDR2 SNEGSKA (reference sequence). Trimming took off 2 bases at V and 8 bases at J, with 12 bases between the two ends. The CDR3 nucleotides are TGCAGTGCTAGACTGAGAGGGTTGGGCTACACCTTC. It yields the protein CSARLRGLGYTF.